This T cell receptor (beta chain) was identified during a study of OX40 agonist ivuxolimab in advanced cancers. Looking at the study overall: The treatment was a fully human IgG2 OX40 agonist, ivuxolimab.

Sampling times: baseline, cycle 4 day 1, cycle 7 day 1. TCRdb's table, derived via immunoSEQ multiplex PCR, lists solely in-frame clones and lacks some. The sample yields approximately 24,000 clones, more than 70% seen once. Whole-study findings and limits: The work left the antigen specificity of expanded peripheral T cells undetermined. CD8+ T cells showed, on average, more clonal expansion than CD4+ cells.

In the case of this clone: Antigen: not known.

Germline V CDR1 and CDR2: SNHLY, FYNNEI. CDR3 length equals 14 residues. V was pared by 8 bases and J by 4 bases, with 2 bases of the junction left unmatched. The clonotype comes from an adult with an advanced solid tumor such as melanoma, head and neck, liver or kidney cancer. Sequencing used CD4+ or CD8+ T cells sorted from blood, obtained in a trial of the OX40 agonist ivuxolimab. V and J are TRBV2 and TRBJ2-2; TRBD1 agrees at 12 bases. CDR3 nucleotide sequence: TGTGCCAGCGCGGGACAGGGGGCCACCGGGGAGCTGTTTTTT. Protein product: CASAGQGATGELFF.